What follows are 4 T cell receptor beta chains derived from one specimen sequenced in a study of cytomegalovirus exposure and HLA in healthy donors (dated by TCRdb to between 2016 and 2019). The library was built by means of the immunoSEQ multiplex PCR assay. The multiplex PCR relied on a mix of 60 forward primers for TCR Vbeta segments and 13 reverse primers for TCR Jbeta segments. TCRdb retrieved this table from immuneACCESS and kept in-frame rearrangements only. Not all clones are present; in checked studies, unresolved V genes account for under half, and no reason is known for the remainder. For this sample there are approximately 210,000 clones; about 75% appear just once. Approximately 1.8% of the sample lies in the top ten. The sequenced sample was PBMCs. All receptors derive from a male donor in good health and CMV-seronegative.

V gene TRBV7-8 combines with J gene TRBJ2-5, with D perhaps TRBD2 (5 bases). The V and J ends lost 6 bases and 1 base respectively, with 15 bases between them. The germline V gene has CDR1 SGHVS and CDR2 FQNEAQ. The CDR3 extends over 15 amino acids. The CDR3 bases are TGTGCCAGCAGGAAACTACGGGGATCCCAAGAGACCCAGTACTTC. Encoded protein: CASRKLRGSQETQYF.

The V and J genes are TRBV5-6 and TRBJ2-1; weak D call: TRBD2 (6 bases). Per the germline V gene, CDR1 is SGHDT and CDR2 is YYEEEE. V lost 1 base and J lost 0, with 8 bases in between. CDR3 size: 15 residues. Here the CDR3 DNA reads TGTGCCAGCAGCTTGCTAGCGAGCTCCTACAATGAGCAGTTCTTC. Its translation is CASSLLASSYNEQFF.

A single count supports this clone. This chain links TRBV5-6 with TRBJ1-5; no definite D call. Trimming left V 4 bases short and J 6 bases short, with 17 bases between. This CDR3 comprises 15 residues. The germline V gene encodes CDR1 SGHDT and CDR2 YYEEEE. CDR3 in amino acids: CASSAATGSAQPQHF. CDR3 DNA sequence: TGTGCCAGCAGCGCAGCGACCGGGTCGGCTCAGCCCCAGCATTTT.

The rearrangement joins TRBV5-6 to TRBJ2-1, with a weak D call TRBD2 (5 bases). Deletions cut 7 bases from V and 7 bases from J, with 6 bases between. Germline CDR1 and CDR2: SGHDT and YYEEEE. There are 10 residues in the CDR3. The CDR3 nucleotides read TGTGCCAGCGGGGAGAATGAGCAGTTCTTC. It specifies CASGENEQFF.